What follows are 21 T cell receptor beta chains derived from one specimen sequenced in a study of T cell responses to AZD1222 COVID-19 vaccine. Data came from immunoSEQ multiplex PCR; TCRdb stores just in-frame clones and leaves some out. The profile shows about 200,000 clones, roughly 92% of them singletons. Sequencing was performed on peripheral blood, taken on day 0 of AZD1222 vaccination. These receptors originate from an adult in good health.

This sequence joins TRBV5-1 and TRBJ1-1; D unresolved. The ends were cut back, 0 bases at V and 6 bases at J, with 9 bases in the middle. The CDR3 loop spans 13 amino acids. From germline, CDR1 is SGHRS and CDR2 YFSETQ. CDR3 bases: TGCGCCAGCAGCTTGGTCCCGGCACCTGAAGCTTTCTTT. Protein: CASSLVPAPEAFF.

V gene TRBV27 combines with J gene TRBJ1-2; tentatively, D is TRBD1 (5 bases). Germline lookup yields CDR1 MNHEY and CDR2 SMNVEV (reference sequence). With 7 bases removed from V and 2 bases from J, the gap between germline ends came to 17 bases. The CDR3 covers 15 residues. In DNA form, the CDR3 reads TGTGCCAGCAAAAAGGGGCAGGGCGGCAACTATGGCTACACCTTC. It yields the protein CASKKGQGGNYGYTF.

The chain combines TRBV11-1 with TRBJ2-1; TRBD2 agrees at 9 bases. There are 15 residues in the CDR3. CDR1 is SGHAT and CDR2 is FQDESV in the germline V gene (reference sequence). With V trimmed by 1 base and J by 5 bases, 3 bases remained unmatched. CDR3 region: CASSLVAGVDNEQFF. The CDR3 DNA sequence: TGTGCCAGCAGCTTAGTAGCGGGGGTAGACAATGAGCAGTTCTTC.

The chain combines TRBV7-2 with TRBJ1-5; 7 bases match TRBD1. The CDR3 is 19 residues long. Per germline, CDR1 SGHTA and CDR2 FQGNSA. Trimming took 1 base from V and 6 from J; bases not matched to a gene: 18. CDR3 amino acids: CASSLGPDWGQIMIQPQHF. CDR3 DNA sequence: TGTGCCAGCAGCTTAGGGCCGGATTGGGGACAGATAATGATTCAGCCCCAGCATTTT. The full variable domain, completed using reference TRBV7-2 and TRBJ1-5, is GAGVSQSPSNKVTEKGKDVELRCDPISGHTALYWYRQSLGQGLEFLIYFQGNSAPDKSGLPSDRFSAERTGGSVSTLTIQRTQQEDSAVYLCASSLGPDWGQIMIQPQHFGDGTRLSIL.

This clone was seen a single time. V gene TRBV27 combines with J gene TRBJ2-7, with 7 bases matching TRBD2. V lost 2 bases, J lost 3 bases, and 7 bases stayed unmatched. Per germline, CDR1 MNHEY and CDR2 SMNVEV (reference sequence). This CDR3 contains 15 residues. The CDR3 sequence: CASSLRGETYYEQYF. The CDR3 DNA reads TGTGCCAGCAGTTTACGGGGGGAAACTTACTACGAGCAGTACTTC.

V usage is TRBV11-3 and J usage is TRBJ1-1, with D uncertain. Germline values: CDR1 SGHNT, CDR2 YENEEA. CDR3 length: 14 residues. Trimming pared 3 bases from V and 2 bases from J, leaving 10 bases between. Written as DNA, the CDR3 is TGTGCCAGCAGCTTCAGTGGCCTAAACACTGAAGCTTTCTTT. Translating it yields CASSFSGLNTEAFF.

This rearrangement joins TRBV23-1 to TRBJ1-4; 7 bases fit TRBD1. TRBV23-1 is recorded as an ORF, its role being uncertain. This CDR3 is 16 amino acids long. J lost 7 bases, V lost 1 base, and 9 bases had no gene match. This chain's CDR3 is CASSQWGGTEGEKLFF. CDR3 nucleotide sequence: TGCGCCAGCAGTCAATGGGGAGGGACAGAGGGTGAAAAACTGTTTTTT.

The CDR3 nucleotides read TGTGCCAGCAGCCAGGCCGGGACAGAAGCTTTCTTT. As protein: CASSQAGTEAFF. J is TRBJ1-1 and V is TRBV3-1 (or the pseudogene TRBV3-2), with D maybe TRBD1 (6 bases). In germline, CDR1 is LGHDT, CDR2 YNNKEL (reference sequence). There are 12 residues in the CDR3. Trimming shortened V by 3 bases and J by 8 bases, and 10 bases separated the two germline ends.

This clone was found once. The V gene is TRBV7-2, the J gene TRBJ1-2; D might be TRBD1 (5 bases). Trimming left V 1 base short and J 2 bases short, with 14 bases between. Germline values: CDR1 SGHTA, CDR2 FQGNSA. CDR3 length equals 16 residues. The CDR3 bases are TGTGCCAGCAGCTTAGTGTGGGGGGAGGGGAACTATGGCTACACCTTC. Its protein product is CASSLVWGEGNYGYTF.

A single count supports this clone. The gene calls are TRBV6-4 and TRBJ2-1, with a tentative D call TRBD2 (6 bases). The CDR3 covers 12 residues. Germline V gene sequence: CDR1 MRHNA, CDR2 SNTAGT. Trimming left V 4 bases short and J 9 bases short, with 10 bases between. The CDR3 region is CASSALGGEQFF. CDR3 DNA: TGTGCCAGCAGTGCGCTCGGGGGTGAGCAGTTCTTC.

The rearrangement links TRBV4-2 to TRBJ2-3, with a weak D call TRBD2 (6 bases). V gave up 0 bases and J gave up 5 bases, with 15 bases separating them. This CDR3 comprises 16 residues. Germline V gene lookup returns CDR1 LGHNA and CDR2 YNFKEQ. The CDR3 DNA is TGTGCCAGCAGCCAAGAGAGACTAGAACCTCAAGATACGCAGTATTTT. This codes for CASSQERLEPQDTQYF.

V and J are TRBV19 and TRBJ1-4; D is unclear. The CDR3 is 15 amino acids. V was pared by 6 bases and J by 0 bases, with 11 bases between. The germline V gene encodes CDR1 LNHDA and CDR2 SQIVND (reference sequence). In nucleotides, the CDR3 is TGTGCCAGTAGCCTCGGGGTGGCAACTAATGAAAAACTGTTTTTT. Translated, it gives CASSLGVATNEKLFF.

V is TRBV19 and J is TRBJ1-6, with D possibly TRBD1 on 6 matching bases. Germline CDR1 LNHDA, CDR2 SQIVND (reference sequence). The germline V and J ends were trimmed by 6 bases and 7 bases, with 13 bases remaining between them. The CDR3 has 14 amino acids. The CDR3 loop is CASSQDSWNSPLHF. The CDR3 nucleotides read TGTGCCAGTAGCCAGGACAGTTGGAATTCACCCCTCCACTTT.

The V gene is TRBV18, the J gene TRBJ1-5, with TRBD1 matching 7 bases. Losses at the gene ends were 3 bases for V and 5 bases for J; bases not matched to a gene: 4. CDR3 length equals 14 residues. Germline V gene sequence: CDR1 KGHSH, CDR2 LQKENI. The DNA for the CDR3 is TGTGCCAGCTCACCCGCGACAGGGTATCAGCCCCAGCATTTT. This gives the protein CASSPATGYQPQHF.

The chain has TRBV25-1 and TRBJ1-4; D is uncertain. The CDR3 covers 14 residues. Germline V gene data show CDR1 as MGHDK and CDR2 as SYGVNS. V was trimmed by 5 bases and J by 0 bases, leaving 7 bases between them. The CDR3: CASSRLSTNEKLFF. DNA for the CDR3: TGTGCCAGCAGTCGCCTCTCAACTAATGAAAAACTGTTTTTT.

The J gene is TRBJ2-4, the V gene TRBV5-5; D is ambiguous. Trimming removed 0 bases from V and 5 bases from J, with 9 bases in between. CDR1 is SGHKS, CDR2 YYEKEE, per germline (reference sequence). The CDR3 totals 14 residues. The CDR3 loop reads CASSLVTVENIQYF. Written as DNA, the CDR3 is TGTGCCAGCAGCTTGGTAACAGTAGAAAACATTCAGTACTTC.

The chain couples TRBV7-2 to TRBJ2-1; 9 nucleotides align to TRBD2. Unmatched junction bases numbered 0, after V lost 2 bases and J lost 7 bases. The V gene's germline CDR1 is SGHTA and CDR2 FQGNSA. The CDR3 totals 13 residues. As DNA, the CDR3 is TGTGCCAGCAGCTTACTAGCGGGGAATGAGCAGTTCTTC. Amino acid sequence: CASSLLAGNEQFF.

V usage is TRBV28 and J usage is TRBJ1-2; D possibly corresponds to TRBD1 (6 bases). Trimming took 5 bases from V and 8 from J, leaving 15 bases between them. Germline V gene sequence: CDR1 MDHEN, CDR2 SYDVKM. The CDR3 length is 13 residues. CDR3 amino acids: CASSPSDRRGYTF. In nucleotides, the CDR3 is TGTGCCAGCAGTCCCTCGGACAGACGGGGCTACACCTTC.

Comments on this clone: A junction end diverges from the germline sequence, so it may reflect a read error. The V call is TRBV27, the J call TRBJ2-5, with D possibly matching TRBD1 (6 bases). CDR1 is MNHEY and CDR2 is SMNVEV in the germline V gene (reference sequence). The CDR3 is 14 amino acids. CDR3 region: CASSLSGERETQYF. Written as DNA, the CDR3 is TGTGCCAGCAGTCTATCAGGGGAGCGGGAGACCCAGTACTTC.

This CDR3 reads CASSDTGAGGSHTQYF. The DNA of the CDR3 is TGTGCCAGCAGCGACACGGGAGCGGGGGGTTCGCATACGCAGTATTTT. The chain joins TRBV7-9 to TRBJ2-3; the match to TRBD2 covers 9 bases. This CDR3 region has 16 residues. Germline values: CDR1 SEHNR, CDR2 FQNEAQ (reference sequence). The V segment lost 5 bases and the J segment 7 bases; nucleotides outside the gene matches: 13.

V and J are TRBV3-1 (or the pseudogene TRBV3-2) and TRBJ2-1, with D possibly TRBD1 on 5 matching bases. The CDR3 totals 15 residues. CDR1 and CDR2 (germline): LGHDT, YNNKEL (reference sequence). V was trimmed by 0 bases and J by 10 bases, leaving 16 bases between them. For the CDR3, the DNA is TGTGCCAGCAGCCAAGATAGACCCTTAAAGGGGGAGCAGTTCTTC. This translates into CASSQDRPLKGEQFF.